This TCR beta chain was sequenced during a study of persistence of HIV-infected CD4 T cells (dated by TCRdb to 2020 to 2022). Broadly, across the study: The median time participants had been on suppressive ART was 7 to 9 years. In the cross-participant TCR cluster analysis, 8 participants were included for CMV and roughly 7 participants were included for Gag. Anti-CD3/anti-CD28 stimulation activated a higher proportion of cells, with a lower memory fraction, than antigen stimulation. Peripheral blood samples of up to roughly 200 mL were collected at multiple time points, except for a couple of participants, who underwent leukapheresis at a single time point. CMV- and HIV-1 Gag-responding CD4+ T cells were isolated from ART-treated individuals so that antigen-driven clonal expansion of HIV-1-infected cells could be examined. Proviral sequencing was used to assess clonality among infected cells, whereas TCRbeta sequencing gauged the clonality of all cells within each sorted population. What the research found in general, with its limitations: TCRbeta richness in CMV- and Gag-responding cells was significantly lower than in anti-CD3/anti-CD28-responding cells; CMV-responding cells had higher oligoclonality than CD3/CD28-stimulated and Gag-responding cells. The study involved few individuals and tested only a limited range of antigens. Bulk TCR analyses could not be restricted to the rare CMV-responding cells that actually carried HIV-1 proviruses. Antigen-responding cells were enriched for expanded CDR3beta sequences that were degenerate, which suggests that CD4+ responses to CMV and Gag underwent convergent selection. TCR oligoclonality correlated with proviral oligoclonality within the same sorted populations.

Per the publication, the treatment or condition label means: suppressive antiretroviral therapy. Cells were stimulated with anti-CD3/anti-CD28 magnetic beads as a nonspecific positive control representing the CD4+ T cell repertoire. Responding CD4+ T cells were sorted by upregulation of both CD40 ligand and CD69. Participants were HIV-1-infected adults who started suppressive ART during chronic infection. Participants had undetectable plasma HIV-1 RNA below 50 copies/mL for at least 4 years. To be included, participants needed a CD4+ T cell count above 400 cells/uL and a positive CMV serology. Before stimulation, PBMCs were isolated using density centrifugation and then depleted of CD8+ T cells. For about 20 hours, CD8-depleted PBMCs were stimulated with anti-CD28/CD49d costimulation, a CD40-blocking antibody, and enfuvirtide, which was added to prevent new infections. Sorting was done on either a Beckman Coulter MoFlo Legacy or an XDP sorter, and propidium iodide was used to exclude dead cells. The QIAamp DNA Mini Kit was used for genomic DNA extraction from samples above one million cells, and the Quick-DNA Microprep Kit was used otherwise.

With regard to this clone: Its antigen is still unknown. Per-nucleotide qualities are absent, and no much larger clonotype sits a single base away.

TCRbeta repertoires were sequenced from genomic DNA with the immunoSEQ hsTCRB assay version 4 in survey mode. For TCRbeta sequencing, genomic DNA was diluted to about 10 ng/uL, with up to about 1 ug used per sample. Per the authors' processing: ImmunoSeq Analyzer 3.0 was used for analysis of TCRbeta data, and diversity was computed on productive nucleotide rearrangements. Lower-bound TCR diversity was estimated with the improved Chao index, and clonality with the Gini coefficient using the Immunarch R package. Nucleotide rearrangements that differed but encoded the same CDR3beta amino acid sequence were counted as separate clonotypes. Differential abundance analysis found TCRbeta sequences that were significantly enriched in antigen-responding cells compared with anti-CD3/anti-CD28-activated cells. GLIPH2 grouped TCRs by predicted peptide-MHC specificity, both within each participant and across combined participant data sets. TCRdb limited this immuneACCESS table to in-frame rearrangements with V and J called. A share of clones is missing; checked studies link under half to unresolved V genes, and the rest is unexplained. V and J calls and clone size are copied from that table; D and trimming were computed from the DNA. The sample table holds 45,000 or so clones, of which 80% to 90% were seen once. About 3.5% of the sample belongs to the ten largest clones.

Trimming removed 6 bases from V and 4 bases from J, leaving 12 bases between the germline ends. For CDR1 and CDR2, the germline V gene lists MNHEY and SVGAGI. The CDR3 contains 13 residues, cysteine and phenylalanine counted. Left in the record is the CDR3 DNA by itself, 39 bases read in frame from the first base. The clonotype originates from an adult woman with HIV who was CMV-seropositive. The V gene is TRBV6-5 and the J gene is TRBJ1-2, and TRBD1 may be the D gene, going by 5 matching bases. Sample: CD4+ T cells sorted from PBMCs after roughly 19-hour stimulation, taken from a patient who received antiretroviral therapy. This specimen's cell subset or site label, per the study, means: CD40L+CD69+ CD4 T cells responding to anti-CD3/anti-CD28 beads, representing the overall repertoire. CDR3 protein: CASSRRGFYGYTF. The bases are TGTGCCAGCAGCCGACGGGGCTTCTATGGCTACACCTTC.